The T cell receptor beta chain described here comes from a study of cytomegalovirus exposure and HLA in healthy donors. About the research overall: Of all 400 or so donors who were genotyped, about 84% belonged to the Caucasian-associated ancestry cluster. General observations from the study: The CMV antigen specificity of a few CMV-associated chains was confirmed through in vitro analysis.

This clone came up once. Its specificity is unknown. The PCR employed 60 Vbeta primers together with 13 Jbeta primers. Sequenced by immunoSEQ multiplex PCR; TCRdb stores in-frame clones only, minus some. This table holds approximately 150,000 clones, around nine tenths found once. CDR3 length: 15 residues. V lost 4 bases to trimming and J lost 0 bases; unmatched junction nucleotides: 6. Per germline, CDR1 SQVTM and CDR2 ANQGSEA. Sequenced sample: PBMCs. The rearrangement joins TRBV29-1 to TRBJ2-4, with 7 bases matching TRBD2. The sequence derives from a woman aged 25 to 39 in good health and CMV-seronegative. In DNA, the CDR3 is TGCAGCGTTGGGGGGGGGACTCTAGCCAAAAACATTCAGTACTTC. It codes for CSVGGGTLAKNIQYF.